The subject of this entry is one TCR beta chain. What it binds is unknown. These data belong to a study of Ad26.COV2.S vaccination and SARS-CoV-2 variants. About the study: The trial was COV1001 and the donor's arm was Ad26.COV2.S.

Whole-study findings and limits: The TCR breadth and depth analyses may have understated or missed part of the total T cell responses.

Sequencing was performed with immunoSEQ multiplex PCR; in TCRdb, only in-frame clones are kept and a portion is missing. The table has some 450,000 clones, about 92% seen once. Specified treatment: around 19 received Ad26.COV2.S at low or high dose, single or two shots; roughly five received placebo; per-sample allocation not given. All samples were drawn on day 63, counting from the first vaccine or placebo injection. The sample in question was peripheral blood, obtained in a trial of Ad26.COV2.S vaccine versus placebo. This clonotype originated in a person between 18 and 59 years old who received the Ad26.COV2.S COVID-19 vaccine or a placebo.

This chain's CDR3 is CASSSRGRGRPGELFF. CDR3 DNA: TGTGCCAGCAGCTCCCGCGGCAGGGGGCGTCCCGGGGAGCTGTTTTTT. The V and J genes are TRBV7-9 and TRBJ2-2, with TRBD1 matching over 8 bases. The germline CDR1 and CDR2 sequences are SEHNR and FQNEAQ (reference sequence). This CDR3 is 16 amino acids long. Trimming removed 4 bases from V and 6 bases from J; junction bases left unmatched: 10.